This TCR beta chain was sequenced in a study of cytomegalovirus exposure and HLA in healthy donors. Regarding the study as a whole: It was reported that the classifier diagnosed cytomegalovirus status with high specificity and sensitivity in both the original and validation cohorts. In a later analysis, specific HLA alleles were associated with 15,000 to 20,000 TCR beta sequences at a 0.05 false discovery rate.

From germline, CDR1 is SGDLS and CDR2 YYNGEE. This CDR3 has 16 residues. V trimming: 0 bases; J trimming: 8 bases; junction bases outside the gene matches: 9. Points on this clone: The target antigen is unknown.

PCR amplification relied on 60 Vbeta primers (plus 13 Jbeta primers). Method: immunoSEQ multiplex PCR; TCRdb's copy keeps in-frame clones and lacks some. The sample holds under 150,000 clones; about 80% are singletons and the top ten take over 1%. Sequencing used PBMCs. V gene TRBV9 combines with J gene TRBJ1-4; 8 nucleotides match TRBD1. The origin of this receptor is a human donor in good health. CDR3 bases: TGTGCCAGCAGCGTAGGCCCAGGGGGCTTTAGGGAAAAACTGTTTTTT. It yields the protein CASSVGPGGFREKLFF.